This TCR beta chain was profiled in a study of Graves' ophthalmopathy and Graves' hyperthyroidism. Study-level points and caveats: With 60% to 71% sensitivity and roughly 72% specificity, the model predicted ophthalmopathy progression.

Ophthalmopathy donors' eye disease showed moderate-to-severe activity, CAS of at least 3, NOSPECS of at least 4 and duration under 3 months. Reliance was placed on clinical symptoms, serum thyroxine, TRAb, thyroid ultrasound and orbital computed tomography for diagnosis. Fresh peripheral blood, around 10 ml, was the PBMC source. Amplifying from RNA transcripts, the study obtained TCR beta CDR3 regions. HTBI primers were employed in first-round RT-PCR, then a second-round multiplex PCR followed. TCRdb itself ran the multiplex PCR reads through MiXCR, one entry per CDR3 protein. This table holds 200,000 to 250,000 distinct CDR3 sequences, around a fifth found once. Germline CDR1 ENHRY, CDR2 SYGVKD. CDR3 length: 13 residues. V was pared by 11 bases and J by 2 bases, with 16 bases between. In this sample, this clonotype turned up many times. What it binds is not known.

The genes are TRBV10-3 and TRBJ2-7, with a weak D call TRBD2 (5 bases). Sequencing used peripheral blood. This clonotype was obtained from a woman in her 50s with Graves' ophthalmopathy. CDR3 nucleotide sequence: TGTGCCCTAATAGGAAGCGGCGCCTACGAGCAGTACTTC. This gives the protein CALIGSGAYEQYF.